The rows below give T cell receptor beta chains drawn from one sample of a study of metastatic and nonmetastatic thyroid tumors. TCRdb recomputed clones from the PCR reads via MiXCR. The sample records about 38,000 clones, approximately 44% being singletons. Sequencing was performed on tumor tissue. These receptors all stem from a male donor with papillary thyroid cancer or a benign thyroid nodule (not recorded which). Some clones in this sample may be carry-over from other donors' samples. The CDR3 runs from the conserved cysteine through the conserved F or W. A D gene is named only where the DNA matches it firmly. Not all rows give a size; the values are once, few, many and, for expanded clones, a class.

j_call: TRBJ1-5; v_call: TRBV20-1; d_call: .; clone_size: .; cdr3_nt: TGCAGTGCCACACAGGGTCAAAATCAGCCCCAGCATTTT; cdr3_aa: CSATQGQNQPQHF
j_call: TRBJ2-7; v_call: TRBV20-1; d_call: .; clone_size: large; cdr3_nt: TGCAGTGCTAGCCCACCGGGTAGCGAGTCCTACGAGCAGTACTTC; cdr3_aa: CSASPPGSESYEQYF
j_call: TRBJ2-5; v_call: TRBV6-2/TRBV6-3; d_call: TRBD1; clone_size: few; cdr3_nt: TGTGCCAGCAGTACGGACAGGGGAGAAGAGACCCAGTACTTC; cdr3_aa: CASSTDRGEETQYF
j_call: TRBJ1-2; v_call: TRBV3-1; d_call: .; clone_size: few; cdr3_nt: TGTGCCAGCAGCCATGGGGACGGAGCTAACTATGGCTACACCTTC; cdr3_aa: CASSHGDGANYGYTF
j_call: TRBJ1-1; v_call: TRBV20-1; d_call: .; clone_size: .; cdr3_nt: TGCAGTGCTAGAGATCGGCCTGAAGCTTTCTTT; cdr3_aa: CSARDRPEAFF
j_call: TRBJ2-3; v_call: TRBV6-1; d_call: .; clone_size: .; cdr3_nt: TGTGCCAGCAGGGACCGGGCTGCCACTAGCACAGATACGCAGTATTTT; cdr3_aa: CASRDRAATSTDTQYF
j_call: TRBJ2-5; v_call: TRBV4-1; d_call: TRBD2; clone_size: .; cdr3_nt: TGCGCCAGCAGCCCAAGAATAGCGGGGGGGCAGGAGACCCAGTACTTC; cdr3_aa: CASSPRIAGGQETQYF
j_call: TRBJ1-5; v_call: TRBV6-1; d_call: .; clone_size: few; cdr3_nt: TGTGCCAGCAGATTGAACCAGGGGAACAATCAGCCCCAGCATTTT; cdr3_aa: CASRLNQGNNQPQHF
j_call: TRBJ1-2; v_call: TRBV9; d_call: .; clone_size: .; cdr3_nt: TGTGCCAGCAGCTCCCGGGACTATGGCTACACCTTC; cdr3_aa: CASSSRDYGYTF
j_call: TRBJ2-3; v_call: TRBV5-1; d_call: .; clone_size: .; cdr3_nt: TGCGCCAGCAGCCTGGGGCGGATCACAGATACGCAGTATTTT; cdr3_aa: CASSLGRITDTQYF
j_call: TRBJ2-7; v_call: TRBV12-3/TRBV12-4; d_call: TRBD1; clone_size: .; cdr3_nt: TGTGCCAGCAGTCTCGACAGGGATAACGAGCAGTACTTC; cdr3_aa: CASSLDRDNEQYF
j_call: TRBJ2-7; v_call: TRBV7-2; d_call: .; clone_size: .; cdr3_nt: TGTGCCAGCAGCAGGACAGACTCCTACGAGCAGTACTTC; cdr3_aa: CASSRTDSYEQYF
j_call: TRBJ1-6; v_call: TRBV3-1; d_call: TRBD1; clone_size: .; cdr3_nt: TGTGCCACCGGGACAGGTAATTCACCCCTCCACTTT; cdr3_aa: CATGTGNSPLHF
j_call: TRBJ2-3; v_call: TRBV11-2; d_call: TRBD2; clone_size: .; cdr3_nt: TGTGCCAGCAGCGGCAGACTAGCGGGAGTTTACGCAGATACGCAGTATTTT; cdr3_aa: CASSGRLAGVYADTQYF
j_call: TRBJ1-5; v_call: TRBV6-1; d_call: .; clone_size: .; cdr3_nt: TGTGCCAGCAGTGTGACAACTAGCAATCAGCCCCAGCATTTT; cdr3_aa: CASSVTTSNQPQHF
j_call: TRBJ2-5; v_call: TRBV3-1; d_call: .; clone_size: few; cdr3_nt: TGTGCCAGCAGCCAGGACCAAGAGACCCAGTACTTC; cdr3_aa: CASSQDQETQYF
j_call: TRBJ2-5; v_call: TRBV18; d_call: .; clone_size: once; cdr3_nt: TGTGCCAGCTCACCACCTGGGGAGACCCAGTACTTC; cdr3_aa: CASSPPGETQYF
j_call: TRBJ2-1; v_call: TRBV29-1; d_call: .; clone_size: medium-sized; cdr3_nt: TGCAGCGTTGAAGACGCAGACAGAAGCTCCTACAATGAGCAGTTCTTC; cdr3_aa: CSVEDADRSSYNEQFF
j_call: TRBJ1-3; v_call: TRBV6-1; d_call: .; clone_size: few; cdr3_nt: TGTGCCACAAGGCCGGGGGGAAGGACTGGAAACACCATATATTTT; cdr3_aa: CATRPGGRTGNTIYF
j_call: TRBJ1-1; v_call: TRBV5-1; d_call: .; clone_size: .; cdr3_nt: TGCGCCAGCAGCTTACAGGGTCCCTACACTGAAGCTTTCTTT; cdr3_aa: CASSLQGPYTEAFF
j_call: TRBJ1-4; v_call: TRBV11-2; d_call: .; clone_size: .; cdr3_nt: TGTGCCAGCAGCTTACTTACAGGGAGAACTAATGAAAAACTGTTTTTT; cdr3_aa: CASSLLTGRTNEKLFF
j_call: TRBJ2-1; v_call: TRBV11-2; d_call: .; clone_size: once; cdr3_nt: TGTGCCAGTTTTGCTACGGATGAGCAGTTCTTC; cdr3_aa: CASFATDEQFF
j_call: TRBJ2-3; v_call: TRBV15; d_call: TRBD2; clone_size: few; cdr3_nt: TGTGCCACCAGCAGAGATCGCGGGAGAAGAACAGATACGCAGTATTTT; cdr3_aa: CATSRDRGRRTDTQYF
j_call: TRBJ2-1; v_call: TRBV5-1; d_call: TRBD2; clone_size: once; cdr3_nt: TGCGCCAGTGGGGTAGCGGGCGGCTCCTACAATGAGCAGTTCTTC; cdr3_aa: CASGVAGGSYNEQFF
j_call: TRBJ1-1; v_call: TRBV6-1; d_call: .; clone_size: .; cdr3_nt: TGTGCCAGCAGTGAAGGACGTTCTGGAATCACTGAAGCTTTCTTT; cdr3_aa: CASSEGRSGITEAFF
j_call: TRBJ1-3; v_call: TRBV3-1; d_call: .; clone_size: .; cdr3_nt: TGTGCCAGCAGTCGCATTCCCGACAGCCTCTCTGGAAACACCATATATTTT; cdr3_aa: CASSRIPDSLSGNTIYF
j_call: TRBJ1-5; v_call: TRBV24-1; d_call: .; clone_size: .; cdr3_nt: TGTGCCACCGGCGGCGTTGAGCGTCAGCCCCAGCATTTT; cdr3_aa: CATGGVERQPQHF
j_call: TRBJ1-5; v_call: TRBV19; d_call: .; clone_size: .; cdr3_nt: TGTGCCAGTAGTGTCGGGACTCCGAGCAATCAGCCCCAGCATTTT; cdr3_aa: CASSVGTPSNQPQHF
j_call: TRBJ2-3; v_call: TRBV6-1; d_call: .; clone_size: few; cdr3_nt: TGTGCCAGCAGTGAATTTGGGAACACAGATACGCAGTATTTT; cdr3_aa: CASSEFGNTDTQYF
j_call: TRBJ1-5; v_call: TRBV19; d_call: .; clone_size: .; cdr3_nt: TGTGCCAGTAGTATCCAGGGTTATCAGCCCCAGCATTTT; cdr3_aa: CASSIQGYQPQHF
j_call: TRBJ1-1; v_call: TRBV3-1; d_call: .; clone_size: many; cdr3_nt: TGTGCCAGCAGCCCCTTCTTAAACGGAAACACTGAAGCTTTCTTT; cdr3_aa: CASSPFLNGNTEAFF
j_call: TRBJ2-2; v_call: TRBV12-3/TRBV12-4; d_call: TRBD1; clone_size: few; cdr3_nt: TGTGCCAGCAGTTTGGACAGGGGCAGATCCCGGGAGCTGTTTTTT; cdr3_aa: CASSLDRGRSRELFF
j_call: TRBJ1-5; v_call: TRBV11-3; d_call: .; clone_size: .; cdr3_nt: TGTGCCAGCATCTCGATGGGGGGGGTAGGCAATCAGCCCCAGCATTTT; cdr3_aa: CASISMGGVGNQPQHF
j_call: TRBJ2-7; v_call: TRBV6-1; d_call: TRBD2; clone_size: .; cdr3_nt: TGTGCCAGCAGCCGCGGGAGGGCGGGAGGAACCTACGAGCAGTACTTC; cdr3_aa: CASSRGRAGGTYEQYF
j_call: TRBJ2-2; v_call: TRBV2; d_call: .; clone_size: .; cdr3_nt: TGTGCCAGCAGCCCAACTTCTTCGGCGGTCTCGACCGGGGAGCTGTTTTTT; cdr3_aa: CASSPTSSAVSTGELFF
j_call: TRBJ2-7; v_call: TRBV25-1; d_call: .; clone_size: .; cdr3_nt: TGTGCCAGCAGCAGGGGATACGAGCAGTACTTC; cdr3_aa: CASSRGYEQYF
j_call: TRBJ2-7; v_call: TRBV9; d_call: .; clone_size: .; cdr3_nt: TGTGCCAGCAGCGTAGGGCAGGGTCTTCGCGAGCAGTACTTC; cdr3_aa: CASSVGQGLREQYF
j_call: TRBJ1-2; v_call: TRBV30; d_call: TRBD1; clone_size: few; cdr3_nt: TGTGCCTGGAGTGTAACGAGGGGGCTTGGCTACACCTTC; cdr3_aa: CAWSVTRGLGYTF
j_call: TRBJ1-1; v_call: TRBV9; d_call: .; clone_size: medium-sized; cdr3_nt: TGTGCCAGCAGCGACCCCGGGACTTTCGCCCGGGGCACTGAAGCTTTCTTT; cdr3_aa: CASSDPGTFARGTEAFF
j_call: TRBJ1-6; v_call: TRBV11-2; d_call: .; clone_size: .; cdr3_nt: TGTGCCAGCAGCTTAAGGGACGGAGGGGAAAGGTCACCCCTCCACTTT; cdr3_aa: CASSLRDGGERSPLHF
j_call: TRBJ1-1; v_call: TRBV27; d_call: .; clone_size: .; cdr3_nt: TGTGCCAGCAGTTTACACTGGGGGGCGGCTGAAGCTTTCTTT; cdr3_aa: CASSLHWGAAEAFF
j_call: TRBJ2-4; v_call: TRBV5-5; d_call: .; clone_size: .; cdr3_nt: TGTGCCAGCAGCTTGACCTACAGGGATTTCAAAAACATTCAGTACTTC; cdr3_aa: CASSLTYRDFKNIQYF
j_call: TRBJ1-2; v_call: TRBV6-6; d_call: .; clone_size: .; cdr3_nt: TGTGCCAGCAGTTACTCGGAAGCTAACTATGGCTACACCTTC; cdr3_aa: CASSYSEANYGYTF
j_call: TRBJ2-5; v_call: TRBV19; d_call: TRBD1; clone_size: .; cdr3_nt: TGTGCCAGTAGTGAGGACAGGCACCAAGAGACCCAGTACTTC; cdr3_aa: CASSEDRHQETQYF
j_call: TRBJ2-7; v_call: TRBV5-1; d_call: TRBD2; clone_size: once; cdr3_nt: TGCGCCAGCAGCTTGTACGGCGGGAGATCCTACGAGCAGTACTTC; cdr3_aa: CASSLYGGRSYEQYF
j_call: TRBJ2-7; v_call: TRBV10-3; d_call: .; clone_size: .; cdr3_nt: TGTGCCACCGGTCGGGGAGAGTACGAGCAGTACTTC; cdr3_aa: CATGRGEYEQYF
j_call: TRBJ2-3; v_call: TRBV12-3/TRBV12-4; d_call: TRBD2; clone_size: few; cdr3_nt: TGTGCCAGCAGTCCGGGACTAGCGGGGGGGTACACAGATACGCAGTATTTT; cdr3_aa: CASSPGLAGGYTDTQYF
j_call: TRBJ2-7; v_call: TRBV11-3; d_call: .; clone_size: once; cdr3_nt: TGTGCCAGCAGCACCTTGGAGGTATCCTACGAGCAGTACTTC; cdr3_aa: CASSTLEVSYEQYF
j_call: TRBJ2-3; v_call: TRBV4-1; d_call: .; clone_size: few; cdr3_nt: TGCGCCAGCAGCCGCACGGACGGGACAGATACGCAGTATTTT; cdr3_aa: CASSRTDGTDTQYF
j_call: TRBJ2-7; v_call: TRBV6-1; d_call: .; clone_size: .; cdr3_nt: TGTGCCAGCAGACGAGGGCAGGGGGAGCAGTACTTC; cdr3_aa: CASRRGQGEQYF